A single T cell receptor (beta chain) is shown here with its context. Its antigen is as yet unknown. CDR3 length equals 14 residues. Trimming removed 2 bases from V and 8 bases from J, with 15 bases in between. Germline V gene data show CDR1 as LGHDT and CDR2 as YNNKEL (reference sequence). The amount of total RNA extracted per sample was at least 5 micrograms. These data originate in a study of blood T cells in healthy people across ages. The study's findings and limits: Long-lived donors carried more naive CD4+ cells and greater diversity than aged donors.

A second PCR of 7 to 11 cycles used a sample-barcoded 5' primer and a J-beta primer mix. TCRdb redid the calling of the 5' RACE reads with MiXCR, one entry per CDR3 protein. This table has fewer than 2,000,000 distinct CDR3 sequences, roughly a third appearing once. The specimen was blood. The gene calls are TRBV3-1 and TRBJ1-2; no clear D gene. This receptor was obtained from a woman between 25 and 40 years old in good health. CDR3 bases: TGTGCCAGCAGCCAATTCGGACTGGCCGCCGGCTACACCTTC. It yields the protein CASSQFGLAAGYTF.